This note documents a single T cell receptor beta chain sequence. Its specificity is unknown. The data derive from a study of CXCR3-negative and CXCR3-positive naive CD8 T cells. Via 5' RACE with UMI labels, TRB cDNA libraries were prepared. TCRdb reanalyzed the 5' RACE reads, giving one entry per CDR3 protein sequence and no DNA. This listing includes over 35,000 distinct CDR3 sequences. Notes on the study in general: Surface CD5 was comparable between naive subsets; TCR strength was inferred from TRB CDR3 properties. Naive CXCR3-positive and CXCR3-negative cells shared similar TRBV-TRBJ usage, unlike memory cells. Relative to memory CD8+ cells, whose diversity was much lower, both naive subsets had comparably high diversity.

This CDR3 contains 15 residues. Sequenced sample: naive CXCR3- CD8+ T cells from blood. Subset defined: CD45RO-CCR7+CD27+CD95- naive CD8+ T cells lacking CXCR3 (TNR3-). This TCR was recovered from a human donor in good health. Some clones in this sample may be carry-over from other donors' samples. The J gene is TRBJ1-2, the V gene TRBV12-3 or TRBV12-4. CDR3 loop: CASSPPSSANYGYTF.